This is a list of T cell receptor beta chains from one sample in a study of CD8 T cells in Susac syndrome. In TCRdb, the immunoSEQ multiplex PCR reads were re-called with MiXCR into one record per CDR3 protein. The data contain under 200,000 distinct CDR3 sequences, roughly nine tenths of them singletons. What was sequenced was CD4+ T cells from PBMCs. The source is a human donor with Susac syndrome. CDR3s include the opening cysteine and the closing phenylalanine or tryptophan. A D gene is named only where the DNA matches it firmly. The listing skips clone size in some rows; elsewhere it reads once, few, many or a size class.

cdr3_nt: TGTGCCAGCAGACCGGACAGGGACGGGCACGAGCAGTACTTC
cdr3_aa: CASRPDRDGHEQYF
j_call: TRBJ2-7
d_call: TRBD1
v_call: TRBV28
clone_size: -

cdr3_nt: TGTGCCAGCAGTCCAGACCAGGGGGCCTACGGCCACGAGCAGTACTTC
cdr3_aa: CASSPDQGAYGHEQYF
j_call: TRBJ2-7
d_call: TRBD1
v_call: TRBV6-6
clone_size: -

cdr3_nt: TGTGCCAGTAGTATAGCTCGGGACAAAAATAGCAATCAGCCCCAGCATTTT
cdr3_aa: CASSIARDKNSNQPQHF
j_call: TRBJ1-5
d_call: -
v_call: TRBV19
clone_size: -

cdr3_nt: TGTGCCAGCAGTGCCAGACAATCCTACAATGAGCAGTTCTTC
cdr3_aa: CASSARQSYNEQFF
j_call: TRBJ2-1
d_call: -
v_call: TRBV6-1
clone_size: -

cdr3_nt: TGCGCCAGCAGCCCCCCCCAGGTGAGGGACTATGGCTACACCTTC
cdr3_aa: CASSPPQVRDYGYTF
j_call: TRBJ1-2
d_call: -
v_call: TRBV4-1
clone_size: once

cdr3_nt: TGCGCCAGCAGACCCGGGCAGGGCCAGTCCTCCTACGAGCAGTACTTC
cdr3_aa: CASRPGQGQSSYEQYF
j_call: TRBJ2-7
d_call: -
v_call: TRBV5-1
clone_size: -

cdr3_nt: TGCAGCGTTGAATGGAAGAAGGGACAGGGTCCCCACGAGCAGTACTTC
cdr3_aa: CSVEWKKGQGPHEQYF
j_call: TRBJ2-7
d_call: TRBD1
v_call: TRBV29-1
clone_size: -

cdr3_nt: TGCGCCAGCAGCCAAGTGTGGGGCGAAGCTTTCTTT
cdr3_aa: CASSQVWGEAFF
j_call: TRBJ1-1
d_call: -
v_call: TRBV4-1
clone_size: -

cdr3_nt: TGTGCCAGCAGCGTTTACATGGGGTACGAGCAGTACTTC
cdr3_aa: CASSVYMGYEQYF
j_call: TRBJ2-7
d_call: -
v_call: TRBV3-1
clone_size: -

cdr3_nt: TGTGCCAGCACCAGGGGGCTTGTTGAGACCCAGTACTTC
cdr3_aa: CASTRGLVETQYF
j_call: TRBJ2-5
d_call: TRBD1
v_call: TRBV6-1
clone_size: few

cdr3_nt: TGTGCCTGGACTACGGCGGGGGGGCAGTACGAGCAGTACTTC
cdr3_aa: CAWTTAGGQYEQYF
j_call: TRBJ2-7
d_call: TRBD2
v_call: TRBV30
clone_size: -

cdr3_nt: TGCGCCAGCAGCTTGGCCTCGGCAGCCTACGAGCAGTACTTC
cdr3_aa: CASSLASAAYEQYF
j_call: TRBJ2-7
d_call: -
v_call: TRBV5-1
clone_size: few

cdr3_nt: TGCGCCAGCAGCTTGACGGGACAGGGTTCCGGCGAGCAGTACTTC
cdr3_aa: CASSLTGQGSGEQYF
j_call: TRBJ2-7
d_call: TRBD1
v_call: TRBV5-1
clone_size: -

cdr3_nt: TGTGCCAGTAGTATCCTCCGGACAGAGAACACTGAAGCTTTCTTT
cdr3_aa: CASSILRTENTEAFF
j_call: TRBJ1-1
d_call: -
v_call: TRBV19
clone_size: -

cdr3_nt: TGTGCCAGCAGCCAAGGCCAGGGGGTTGGCTATGAGCAGTTCTTC
cdr3_aa: CASSQGQGVGYEQFF
j_call: TRBJ2-1
d_call: TRBD1
v_call: TRBV3-1
clone_size: -

cdr3_nt: TGTGCCAGCAGCTCCCTAATCTACGAGCAGTACTTC
cdr3_aa: CASSSLIYEQYF
j_call: TRBJ2-7
d_call: -
v_call: TRBV2
clone_size: -

cdr3_nt: TGTGCAAGTCGCTTAGAAGGTGGGGACAGTCCGCTAGCCAAAAACATTCAGTACTTC
cdr3_aa: CASRLEGGDSPLAKNIQYF
j_call: TRBJ2-4
d_call: -
v_call: TRBV12-2
clone_size: -

cdr3_nt: TGTGCCAGCAGCCCGACTAGCGGGGTTACCCAAGAGACCCAGTACTTC
cdr3_aa: CASSPTSGVTQETQYF
j_call: TRBJ2-5
d_call: TRBD2
v_call: TRBV11-2
clone_size: -

cdr3_nt: TGTGCCAGCAGCTTGATGACAGGAGTCTACGAGCAGTACTTC
cdr3_aa: CASSLMTGVYEQYF
j_call: TRBJ2-7
d_call: -
v_call: TRBV5-6
clone_size: -

cdr3_nt: TGCAGTGCTAGACGGGACTATCGAATCTCCTACAATGAGCAGTTCTTC
cdr3_aa: CSARRDYRISYNEQFF
j_call: TRBJ2-1
d_call: TRBD2
v_call: TRBV20-1
clone_size: once

cdr3_nt: TGTGCCAGCATTAGCGGGGGGGACTACAATGAGCAGTTCTTC
cdr3_aa: CASISGGDYNEQFF
j_call: TRBJ2-1
d_call: TRBD2
v_call: TRBV27
clone_size: -

cdr3_nt: TGTGCCAGCAGCCATTTTGAAGCAGGGGTAAGATCACCCCTCCACTTT
cdr3_aa: CASSHFEAGVRSPLHF
j_call: TRBJ1-6
d_call: -
v_call: TRBV3-1
clone_size: -

cdr3_nt: TGTGCCAGCAGGCAAGGGACAGCGAACACCGGGGAGCTGTTTTTT
cdr3_aa: CASRQGTANTGELFF
j_call: TRBJ2-2
d_call: TRBD1
v_call: TRBV2
clone_size: -

cdr3_nt: TGTGCCAGCAGTGGGTCTAGCGGGGGGGCCGTCGAGCAGTACTTC
cdr3_aa: CASSGSSGGAVEQYF
j_call: TRBJ2-7
d_call: TRBD2
v_call: TRBV6-1
clone_size: -

cdr3_nt: TGTGCCTGGACCGCCAGCCATAACTATGGCTACACCTTC
cdr3_aa: CAWTASHNYGYTF
j_call: TRBJ1-2
d_call: -
v_call: TRBV30
clone_size: -

cdr3_nt: TGTGCCAGCAGCGTAGGAACAGGGGGACGGGAAAAACTGTTTTTT
cdr3_aa: CASSVGTGGREKLFF
j_call: TRBJ1-4
d_call: TRBD1
v_call: TRBV9
clone_size: -

cdr3_nt: TGTGCCAGCAGTTTAGAAACAGGGGGGGCTGGGCAGCCCCAGCATTTT
cdr3_aa: CASSLETGGAGQPQHF
j_call: TRBJ1-5
d_call: TRBD1
v_call: TRBV28
clone_size: -

cdr3_nt: TGTGCCAGCTCACCACAGCGGAGGTCCTACAATGAGCAGTTCTTC
cdr3_aa: CASSPQRRSYNEQFF
j_call: TRBJ2-1
d_call: -
v_call: TRBV18
clone_size: -

cdr3_nt: TGCGCCAGCAGCTTTAGGGGGGGGGAGCTGGACAATGAGCAGTTCTTC
cdr3_aa: CASSFRGGELDNEQFF
j_call: TRBJ2-1
d_call: -
v_call: TRBV5-1
clone_size: -

cdr3_nt: TGTGCTAGTGGTTTGGCCCTCGACACATCAAGTCTGAACACTGAAGCTTTCTTT
cdr3_aa: CASGLALDTSSLNTEAFF
j_call: TRBJ1-1
d_call: -
v_call: TRBV12-5
clone_size: -

cdr3_nt: TGCAGTGCCGTAAATCCGGGACTAGCGGGGGGCGACTCCTACAATGAGCAGTTCTTC
cdr3_aa: CSAVNPGLAGGDSYNEQFF
j_call: TRBJ2-1
d_call: TRBD2
v_call: TRBV20-1
clone_size: -

cdr3_nt: -
cdr3_aa: CASTSGSPETQYF
j_call: TRBJ2-5
d_call: -
v_call: TRBV19
clone_size: -

cdr3_nt: TGCGCCAGCAGCTGGGCCGGGACGGAAACTGGAAACACCATATATTTT
cdr3_aa: CASSWAGTETGNTIYF
j_call: TRBJ1-3
d_call: -
v_call: TRBV5-1
clone_size: -

cdr3_nt: TGCAGCGTTCCCCCGCCGACTGGGACTGAAGCTTTCTTT
cdr3_aa: CSVPPPTGTEAFF
j_call: TRBJ1-1
d_call: -
v_call: TRBV29-1
clone_size: once

cdr3_nt: TGTGCCAGCTCGCTAACCAGGGAGAACACCATATATTTT
cdr3_aa: CASSLTRENTIYF
j_call: TRBJ1-3
d_call: -
v_call: TRBV18
clone_size: -

cdr3_nt: TGCAGTGCTAGAGGCGTCCAAGAGACCCAGTACTTC
cdr3_aa: CSARGVQETQYF
j_call: TRBJ2-5
d_call: -
v_call: TRBV20-1
clone_size: -

cdr3_nt: TGTGCCAGCACCTATCAAGAAATACAGTACCAAGAGACCCAGTACTTC
cdr3_aa: CASTYQEIQYQETQYF
j_call: TRBJ2-5
d_call: -
v_call: TRBV5-8
clone_size: -

cdr3_nt: TGTGCCAGCAGCCCCCGACATGCCGGGGAGCTGTTTTTT
cdr3_aa: CASSPRHAGELFF
j_call: TRBJ2-2
d_call: -
v_call: TRBV13
clone_size: -

cdr3_nt: TGCAGTGCTAGCTCCGGGACAGGGGCCTACGAGCAGTACTTC
cdr3_aa: CSASSGTGAYEQYF
j_call: TRBJ2-7
d_call: TRBD1
v_call: TRBV20-1
clone_size: -

cdr3_nt: TGCGCCAGCAGCTTGAAAGGCCAAGAGACCCAGTACTTC
cdr3_aa: CASSLKGQETQYF
j_call: TRBJ2-5
d_call: -
v_call: TRBV5-1
clone_size: -

cdr3_nt: TGTGCCAGCAGCTTACTCAGGGATGCTGGAAACACCATATATTTT
cdr3_aa: CASSLLRDAGNTIYF
j_call: TRBJ1-3
d_call: -
v_call: TRBV11-2
clone_size: -

cdr3_nt: TGTGCCAGCAGCGTTGACGGGACAGATACGCAGTATTTT
cdr3_aa: CASSVDGTDTQYF
j_call: TRBJ2-3
d_call: -
v_call: TRBV9
clone_size: -

cdr3_nt: TGTGCCAGTAGTGGGGGACAGGGGATGTGGGAGCAGTTCTTC
cdr3_aa: CASSGGQGMWEQFF
j_call: TRBJ2-1
d_call: TRBD1
v_call: TRBV19
clone_size: -

cdr3_nt: TGTGCCAGCAGAGGACAGGGTCCCACAGATACGCAGTATTTT
cdr3_aa: CASRGQGPTDTQYF
j_call: TRBJ2-3
d_call: TRBD1
v_call: TRBV2
clone_size: once

cdr3_nt: TGTGCCAGCTCACCACAAGGACAGTACTCTGGAAACACCATATATTTT
cdr3_aa: CASSPQGQYSGNTIYF
j_call: TRBJ1-3
d_call: -
v_call: TRBV18
clone_size: -

cdr3_nt: TGTGCCAGCTCATTAAGAACGGGGACTTCTGGAAACACCATATATTTT
cdr3_aa: CASSLRTGTSGNTIYF
j_call: TRBJ1-3
d_call: -
v_call: TRBV6-1
clone_size: once

cdr3_nt: TGTGCCAGCAGCTTAGTACAGGGCGCTGAAGCTTTCTTT
cdr3_aa: CASSLVQGAEAFF
j_call: TRBJ1-1
d_call: -
v_call: TRBV7-2
clone_size: -

cdr3_nt: TGTGCCACCAGCATCGACAGGGGTATTCATGGCTACACCTTC
cdr3_aa: CATSIDRGIHGYTF
j_call: TRBJ1-2
d_call: TRBD1
v_call: TRBV15
clone_size: -

cdr3_nt: TGCAGTGCTAACCCATTTCTTAGCGGGGGGACCTACGAGCAGTACTTC
cdr3_aa: CSANPFLSGGTYEQYF
j_call: TRBJ2-7
d_call: TRBD2
v_call: TRBV20-1
clone_size: -

cdr3_nt: TGTGCCAGCAGCGTTAGACAGGGAACCTACGAGCAGTACTTC
cdr3_aa: CASSVRQGTYEQYF
j_call: TRBJ2-7
d_call: TRBD1
v_call: TRBV6-5
clone_size: -

cdr3_nt: TGCAGTGCTAGAGAGACAGGCCCCTACGAGCAGTACTTC
cdr3_aa: CSARETGPYEQYF
j_call: TRBJ2-7
d_call: -
v_call: TRBV20-1
clone_size: -

cdr3_nt: TGTGCCAGCAGCTTGCGACTAGCCTCTTCAGATACGCAGTATTTT
cdr3_aa: CASSLRLASSDTQYF
j_call: TRBJ2-3
d_call: TRBD2
v_call: TRBV7-3
clone_size: -

cdr3_nt: TGTGCCAGTACATCTAGCGGGAGGGCCGTCTATGAGCAGTTCTTC
cdr3_aa: CASTSSGRAVYEQFF
j_call: TRBJ2-1
d_call: TRBD2
v_call: TRBV19
clone_size: -

cdr3_nt: TGCAGTGCCGCCCTCATGACCACTGAAGCTTTCTTT
cdr3_aa: CSAALMTTEAFF
j_call: TRBJ1-1
d_call: -
v_call: TRBV20-1
clone_size: -

cdr3_nt: TGCGCCAGCAGCCAAGTGGGACGTTCTCAGCCCCAGCATTTT
cdr3_aa: CASSQVGRSQPQHF
j_call: TRBJ1-5
d_call: -
v_call: TRBV4-1
clone_size: -

cdr3_nt: TGTGCCAGCAGTTACGACAGGACGGGGGGGCATGAGCAGTTCTTC
cdr3_aa: CASSYDRTGGHEQFF
j_call: TRBJ2-1
d_call: TRBD2
v_call: TRBV6-5
clone_size: -

cdr3_nt: TGTGCCAGCAGTTACGTTCAAACCCAGGTGGGTCAGCCCCAGCATTTT
cdr3_aa: CASSYVQTQVGQPQHF
j_call: TRBJ1-5
d_call: -
v_call: TRBV6-6
clone_size: -

cdr3_nt: TGTGCCAGCGGAACCACACAGGGGCAGAATGAGCAGTTCTTC
cdr3_aa: CASGTTQGQNEQFF
j_call: TRBJ2-1
d_call: TRBD1
v_call: TRBV25-1
clone_size: -

cdr3_nt: TGTGCCTGGAGTATAGGGGAGAGTCAGCCCCAGCATTTT
cdr3_aa: CAWSIGESQPQHF
j_call: TRBJ1-5
d_call: -
v_call: TRBV30
clone_size: -

cdr3_nt: TGTGCCAGTAGTATAGTCTCCAGCGGACCAGAGACCCAGTACTTC
cdr3_aa: CASSIVSSGPETQYF
j_call: TRBJ2-5
d_call: -
v_call: TRBV19
clone_size: -